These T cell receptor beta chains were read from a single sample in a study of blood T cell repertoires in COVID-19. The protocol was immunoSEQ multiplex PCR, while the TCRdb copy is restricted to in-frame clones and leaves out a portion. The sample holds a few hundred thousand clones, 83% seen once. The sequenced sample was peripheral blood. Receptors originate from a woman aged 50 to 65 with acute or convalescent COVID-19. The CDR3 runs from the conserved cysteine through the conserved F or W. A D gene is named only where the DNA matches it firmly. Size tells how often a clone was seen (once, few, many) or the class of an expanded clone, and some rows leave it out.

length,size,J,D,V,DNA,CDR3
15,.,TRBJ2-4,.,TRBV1,TGCACCAGCAGCCAAGATGACAGGGACAAAAACATTCAGTACTTC,CTSSQDDRDKNIQYF
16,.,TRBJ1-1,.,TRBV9,TGTGCCAGCAGCGCCAAGCAGGGAAGGTACTTAGTTGAAGCTTTCTTT,CASSAKQGRYLVEAFF
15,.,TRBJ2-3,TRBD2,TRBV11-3,TGTGCCAGCAGCCGAACTAGCGGGGGCACAGATACGCAGTATTTT,CASSRTSGGTDTQYF
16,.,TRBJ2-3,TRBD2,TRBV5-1,TGCGCCAGCAGCTGGACCGCCGGGACTAGCGCAGATACGCAGTATTTT,CASSWTAGTSADTQYF
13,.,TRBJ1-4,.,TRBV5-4,TGTGCCAGCAGCCCAGGCGGGGGTGAAAAACTGTTTTTT,CASSPGGGEKLFF
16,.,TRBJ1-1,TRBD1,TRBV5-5,TGTGCCAGCAGTTCTGACGGGACAGCTATGAACACTGAAGCTTTCTTT,CASSSDGTAMNTEAFF
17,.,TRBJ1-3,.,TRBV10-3,TGTGCCATCAGTGAGTCGCCCCCCAGGGTCTCTGGAAACACCATATATTTT,CAISESPPRVSGNTIYF
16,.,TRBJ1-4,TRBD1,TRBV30,TGTGCCTGGAGTCCGGGACAGGTGGCAACTAATGAAAAACTGTTTTTT,CAWSPGQVATNEKLFF
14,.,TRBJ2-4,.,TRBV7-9,TGTGCCAGCAGTGGGTGGAGAGGCGGAAACATTCAGTACTTC,CASSGWRGGNIQYF
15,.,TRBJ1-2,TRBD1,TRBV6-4,TGTGCCAGCAGCCTTAACCCGGGACAGGGCTATGGCTACACCTTC,CASSLNPGQGYGYTF
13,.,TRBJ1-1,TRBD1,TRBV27,TGTGCCAGCAGTTTAAGGGGGCCCACTGAAGCTTTCTTT,CASSLRGPTEAFF
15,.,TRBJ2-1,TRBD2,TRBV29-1,TGCAGCGTTGAAGAGGGCGGGAGGCTATACAATGAGCAGTTCTTC,CSVEEGGRLYNEQFF
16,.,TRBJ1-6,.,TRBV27,TGTGCCAGCAGTTTATCGGCATCCGGGGGGAATTCACCCCTCCACTTT,CASSLSASGGNSPLHF
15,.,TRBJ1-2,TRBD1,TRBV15,TGTGCCACCAGCAGAGAGGTAGGGGGCGAGGACGGCTACACCTTC,CATSREVGGEDGYTF
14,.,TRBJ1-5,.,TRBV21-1,TGTGCCAGCATAAGGACAGGGAGGGATCAGCCCCAGCATTTT,CASIRTGRDQPQHF
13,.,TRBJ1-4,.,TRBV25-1,TGTGCCAGCAGTCCCCTTGCGGTCGAAAAACTGTTTTTT,CASSPLAVEKLFF
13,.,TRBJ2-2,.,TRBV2,TGTGCCAGCACGTTGACAGTTGCCGGGGAGCTGTTTTTT,CASTLTVAGELFF
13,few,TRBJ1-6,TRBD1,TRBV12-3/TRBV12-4,TGTGCCAGCAGGGGGACAGCCAATTCACCCCTCCATTTT,CASRGTANSPLHF
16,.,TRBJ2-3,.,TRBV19,TGTGCCAGTAGTTCCTCCTACCCCCCGGGAACAGATACGCAGTATTTT,CASSSSYPPGTDTQYF
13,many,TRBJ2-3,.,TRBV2,TGTGCCAGCAGTGGAGAGTTCACAGATACGCAGTATTTT,CASSGEFTDTQYF
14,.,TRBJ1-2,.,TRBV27,TGTGCCAGCAGCCCCCCGGGGGGTTACTATGGCTACACCTTC,CASSPPGGYYGYTF
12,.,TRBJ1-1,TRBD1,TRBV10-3,TGTGCCATCCGGACAGGCCGAACTGAAGCTTTCTTT,CAIRTGRTEAFF
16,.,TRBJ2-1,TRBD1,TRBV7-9,TGTGCCAGCAGCTTTTATGGGGACAGGGGGAACAATGAGCAGTTCTTC,CASSFYGDRGNNEQFF
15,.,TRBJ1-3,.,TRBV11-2,TGTGCCAGCAGCTTACAGCAAACGGAGGGAAACACCATATATTTT,CASSLQQTEGNTIYF
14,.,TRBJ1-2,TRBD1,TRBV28,TGTGCCAGCAGTTTAGGAGGGACAGTGGGTGGCTACACCTTC,CASSLGGTVGGYTF
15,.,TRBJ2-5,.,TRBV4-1,TGCGCCAGCAGCCAAGGCAGGACAGCCCAAGAGACCCAGTACTTC,CASSQGRTAQETQYF
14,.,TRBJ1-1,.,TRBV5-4,TGTGCCAGCAGCTTGGCCGCCGGGGTGACTGAAGCTTTCTTT,CASSLAAGVTEAFF
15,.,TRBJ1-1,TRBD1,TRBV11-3,TGTGCCAGCAGCTTAGCCGGGACAGCGAACACTGAAGCTTTCTTT,CASSLAGTANTEAFF
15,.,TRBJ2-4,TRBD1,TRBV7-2,TGTGCCAGCAGCACCGGACAGGCCCCGAAAAACATTCAGTACTTC,CASSTGQAPKNIQYF
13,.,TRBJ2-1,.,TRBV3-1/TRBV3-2,TGTGCCAGCAGCCAAGGTAGGCGGTATGAGCAGTTCTTC,CASSQGRRYEQFF
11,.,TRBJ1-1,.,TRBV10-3,TGTGCCATCAGTGGGCCCACTGAAGCTTTCTTT,CAISGPTEAFF
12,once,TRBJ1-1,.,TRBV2,TGTGCCAGCAGTGAAGTGGGCCCTGAAGCTTTCTTT,CASSEVGPEAFF
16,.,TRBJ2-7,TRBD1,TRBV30,TGTGCCTGGAGTGCGCCGATCTCGGGACAGTACCACGAGCAGTACTTC,CAWSAPISGQYHEQYF
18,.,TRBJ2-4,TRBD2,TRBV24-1,TGTGCCACCAGTGCCGGAGCTAGCGGGAGTATAACCAAAAACATTCAGTACTTC,CATSAGASGSITKNIQYF
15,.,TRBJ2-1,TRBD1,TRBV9,TGTGCCAGCAGCGTAAGGGACAGACCCTACAATGAGCAGTTCTTC,CASSVRDRPYNEQFF
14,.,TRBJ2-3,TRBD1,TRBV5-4,TGTGCCAGCAGGACAGGGGGCTGGAAGGATACGCAGTATTTT,CASRTGGWKDTQYF
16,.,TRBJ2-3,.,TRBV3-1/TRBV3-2,TGTGCCAGCAGCCAAGTCCCGGACTATGACATGGATACGCAGTATTTT,CASSQVPDYDMDTQYF
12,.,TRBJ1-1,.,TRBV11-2,TGTGCCAGCAGTATCTCGCAGGGAGAAGCTTTCTTT,CASSISQGEAFF
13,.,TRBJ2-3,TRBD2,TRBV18,TGTGCCAGCTCACCCCGGGGAGGGGATACGCAGTATTTT,CASSPRGGDTQYF
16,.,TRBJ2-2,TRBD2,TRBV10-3,TGTGCCATCAGTCGGGAGGGGGGCCTGGACACCGGGGAGCTGTTTTTT,CAISREGGLDTGELFF